A single sample is the source of the 32 T cell receptor beta chains below, sequenced in a study of CD8+ T cells in alopecia areata. The sequencing template was cDNA reverse transcribed from extracted RNA. The assay was immunoSEQ multiplex PCR, and TCRdb's table has in-frame clones only and misses some. Among about 190,000 clones listed, approximately 56% were seen once. Sample treatment: oral pan-JAK inhibitor, 5-10 mg twice daily. Sequences were derived from CD4+ T cells sorted from blood, sampled at week 4, from a patient treated with tofacitinib. The receptors here all came from a human donor with alopecia areata.

About this clone: At the DNA level, this CDR3 is encoded by other sequences in the same sample as well. This chain connects TRBV29-1 to TRBJ2-3, with D unclear. V shed 0 bases and J shed 6 bases, with 4 bases lying between them. This CDR3 contains 11 residues. CDR1 SQVTM and CDR2 ANQGSEA come from the germline V gene. The CDR3 sequence: CSVEEGDTQYF. The DNA of the CDR3 is TGCAGCGTTGAAGAGGGGGATACGCAGTATTTT.

This chain joins TRBV14 and TRBJ1-2; D gene unclear. CDR3 length equals 15 residues. Germline-derived CDR1 and CDR2 are SGHDN and FVKESK. The V end was cut by 3 bases, the J end by 2 bases, with 13 bases between. CDR3 in DNA: TGTGCCAGCAGCCACGCTTCGGGGAACAACTATGGCTACACCTTC. Its protein is CASSHASGNNYGYTF.

This clone appeared a few times. The genes are TRBV29-1 and TRBJ2-1; D might be TRBD1 or TRBD2, each matching 5 bases. CDR1 is SQVTM and CDR2 is ANQGSEA in the germline V gene. This CDR3 is built from 11 residues. V was clipped by 7 bases and J by 4 bases, with 8 bases between them. The DNA of the CDR3 is TGCAGCGGGGACGCTTACAATGAGCAGTTCTTC. Protein sequence: CSGDAYNEQFF.

This clone was observed a few times. This sequence joins TRBV7-8 and TRBJ1-5, with a tentative D call TRBD1 (6 bases). Per the germline V gene, CDR1 is SGHVS and CDR2 is FQNEAQ. CDR3 size: 16 residues. Deletions cut 5 bases from V and 9 bases from J, with 23 bases between. Written as DNA, the CDR3 is TGTGCCAGCAGCCCAGAGAGGGACATCGTTCTTCGGCCCCAGCATTTT. Its protein product is CASSPERDIVLRPQHF.

This sequence joins TRBV7-3 and TRBJ2-5; a possible D gene is TRBD2 (6 bases). Germline V CDR1 and CDR2: SGHTA, FQGTGA. The V end lost 1 base, the J end lost 5 bases, and 14 bases lay between the germline ends. This CDR3 has 15 residues. CDR3: CASSLKPGALETQYF. The CDR3 nucleotides are TGTGCCAGCAGCTTAAAACCGGGAGCGCTGGAGACCCAGTACTTC.

The chain employs TRBV2 and TRBJ2-5; D possibly corresponds to TRBD1 (6 bases). Germline CDR1 and CDR2: SNHLY and FYNNEI. The V and J ends lost 7 bases and 4 bases respectively, with 16 bases between them. CDR3 length: 14 residues. CDR3 loop: CASNVRDTTETQYF. CDR3 coding DNA: TGTGCCAGCAATGTGAGGGACACAACAGAGACCCAGTACTTC.

This chain joins TRBV27 and TRBJ2-3; D not certain. With 8 bases removed from V and 0 bases from J, the gap between germline ends came to 15 bases. This CDR3 spans 15 amino acids. Germline-derived CDR1 and CDR2 are MNHEY and SMNVEV (reference sequence). The CDR3 bases are TGTGCCAGCCGGGTGGCATCCACTAGCACAGATACGCAGTATTTT. Protein: CASRVASTSTDTQYF.

This chain links TRBV11-1 with TRBJ2-6, with 7 nucleotides matching TRBD1. The ends lost 5 bases at V and 2 bases at J; junction bases unmatched: 0. CDR1 is SGHAT, CDR2 FQDESV, per germline (reference sequence). There are 14 residues in the CDR3. The DNA of the CDR3 is TGTGCCAGCAGCGACAGGGCTGGGGCCAACGTCCTGACTTTC. Protein product: CASSDRAGANVLTF.

This chain joins TRBV30 and TRBJ2-2, with 11 nucleotides matching TRBD2. Looked up from germline, CDR1 is GTSNPN and CDR2 is SVGIG (reference sequence). Losses at the gene ends were 0 bases for V and 5 bases for J; bases not matched to a gene: 5. CDR3 length: 16 amino acids. The CDR3 DNA follows: TGTGCCTGGAGTGTTCTAGCGGGAGGTGGTACCGGGGAGCTGTTTTTT. It encodes CAWSVLAGGGTGELFF.

The chain's CDR3 is CASSTDRRSDTQYF. The CDR3 nucleotides are TGTGCCAGCAGTACGGACAGGCGATCGGATACGCAGTATTTT. V and J are TRBV2 and TRBJ2-3; TRBD1 matches 7 bases. Losses at the gene ends were 5 bases for V and 6 bases for J; bases not matched to a gene: 8. This CDR3 has 14 residues. Germline CDR1 reads SNHLY; CDR2 reads FYNNEI.

The chain links TRBV29-1 to TRBJ1-1, with TRBD1 as a possible D gene (5 bases). V was shortened by 6 bases and J by 5 bases, with 16 bases between the two germline ends. The CDR3 has 13 residues. Per the germline V gene, CDR1 is SQVTM and CDR2 is ANQGSEA. CDR3 loop: CSVYLIGGTEAFF. The DNA of the CDR3 is TGCAGCGTCTACCTGATTGGGGGGACTGAAGCTTTCTTT.

V and J are TRBV27 and TRBJ1-1, with 7 bases aligning to TRBD1. This CDR3 comprises 14 residues. Looked up from germline, CDR1 is MNHEY and CDR2 is SMNVEV (reference sequence). Trimming took 8 bases from V and 1 from J; bases not matched to a gene: 7. The CDR3 nucleotides are TGTGCCAGCTCCTCGGGACAGACGAACACTGAAGCTTTCTTT. Protein product: CASSSGQTNTEAFF.

The chain uses TRBV30 and TRBJ1-3; D might be TRBD1 (6 bases). The CDR3 is 14 residues long. Trimming took 5 bases from V and 4 from J, leaving 15 bases between them. Germline CDR1 reads GTSNPN; CDR2 reads SVGIG (reference sequence). As DNA, the CDR3 is TGTGCCTGGGGCATAGCAGGGGCCGGAAACACCATATATTTT. It is translated as CAWGIAGAGNTIYF.

This chain links TRBV11-2 with TRBJ2-7; D possibly uses TRBD1 or TRBD2 (5 bases each). The CDR3 has 18 residues. V was clipped by 0 bases and J by 0 bases, with 18 bases between them. The germline V gene has CDR1 SGHAT and CDR2 FQNNGV. The CDR3 sequence is CASSLDLGGWGNSYEQYF. The CDR3, as DNA: TGTGCCAGCAGCTTAGACCTTGGTGGGTGGGGGAACTCCTACGAGCAGTACTTC.

The chain carries TRBV5-6 and TRBJ2-3, with TRBD2 as a possible D gene (5 bases). Trimming stripped 2 bases from V and 5 bases from J, with 12 bases between. CDR3 size: 14 residues. Per the germline V gene, CDR1 is SGHDT and CDR2 is YYEEEE. The CDR3 DNA reads as TGTGCCAGCAGCTTCACTAGGTCCGAAGATACGCAGTATTTT. This encodes CASSFTRSEDTQYF. Filled out from reference TRBV5-6 and TRBJ2-3, the complete variable domain reads DAGVTQSPTHLIKTRGQQVTLRCSPKSGHDTVSWYQQALGQGPQFIFQYYEEEERQRGNFPDRFSGHQFPNYSSELNVNALLLGDSALYLCASSFTRSEDTQYFGPGTRLTVL.

This chain uses TRBV9 with TRBJ2-2, with TRBD2 matching 9 bases. The CDR3 covers 16 residues. Germline V lookup: CDR1 SGDLS, CDR2 YYNGEE. J was trimmed by 0 bases and V by 3 bases; bases with no gene match: 3. The CDR3 coding sequence is TGTGCCAGCAGCGCCGTAGCGGGAGCGAACACCGGGGAGCTGTTTTTT. The encoded protein is CASSAVAGANTGELFF.

The sample holds a few counts of this clone. V gene TRBV19 combines with J gene TRBJ2-6; 7 bases match TRBD2. This CDR3 spans 18 amino acids. V trimming: 7 bases; J trimming: 0 bases; junction bases outside the gene matches: 12. The germline CDR1 and CDR2 sequences are LNHDA and SQIVND (reference sequence). The CDR3 nucleotides read TGTGCCAGTACCCCTCGGTCAGGGAGGGGCTCTGGGGCCAACGTCCTGACTTTC. Encoded protein: CASTPRSGRGSGANVLTF.

This rearrangement joins TRBV9 to TRBJ2-1, with D perhaps matching TRBD2 (6 bases). Germline CDR1 reads SGDLS; CDR2 reads YYNGEE. V lost 0 bases and J lost 4, with 11 bases in between. The CDR3 totals 15 residues. CDR3 region: CASSVGAGPYNEQFF. DNA of the CDR3: TGTGCCAGCAGCGTAGGGGCGGGACCGTACAATGAGCAGTTCTTC.

In this sample, this clone turned up once. This chain uses TRBV29-1 with TRBJ2-1, with 8 nucleotides matching TRBD1. This CDR3 is 13 amino acids long. V dropped 5 bases and J dropped 8; count of bases not matched to a gene: 8. Germline values: CDR1 SQVTM, CDR2 ANQGSEA. The CDR3 is CSVRQGALYEQFF. The CDR3 DNA is TGCAGCGTTAGGCAGGGGGCATTGTATGAGCAGTTCTTC.

The genes are TRBV28 and TRBJ2-3; 9 bases fit TRBD2. Per the germline V gene, CDR1 is MDHEN and CDR2 is SYDVKM. V gave up 6 bases and J gave up 6 bases; unmatched junction bases: 13. The CDR3 spans 16 residues. The CDR3, as DNA: TGTGCCAGCAGCTCCTTGGGGACTAGCTTATCGGATACGCAGTATTTT. Translation: CASSSLGTSLSDTQYF. The variable domain in full, completed from reference TRBV28 and TRBJ2-3, reads DVKVTQSSRYLVKRTGEKVFLECVQDMDHENMFWYRQDPGLGLRLIYFSYDVKMKEKGDIPEGYSVSREKKERFSLILESASTNQTSMYLCASSSLGTSLSDTQYFGPGTRLTVL.

The CDR3 DNA reads TGTGCCGCCCTCACCGGGGCTTTCTTT. Translated: CAALTGAFF. The chain is built from TRBV3-1 (or the pseudogene TRBV3-2) and TRBJ1-1; D gene ambiguous. This CDR3 comprises 9 residues. V was pared by 11 bases and J by 11 bases, with 12 bases between. Germline V lookup: CDR1 LGHDT, CDR2 YNNKEL (reference sequence).

The J gene is TRBJ2-1, the V gene TRBV4-1; TRBD2 aligns across 10 bases. Per the germline V gene, CDR1 is MGHRA and CDR2 is YSYEKL. The CDR3 extends over 16 amino acids. V dropped 6 bases and J dropped 7; count of bases not matched to a gene: 12. The CDR3 nucleotides read TGCGCCAGCAGTCTGGATGGAGCGGGAGGGCGGAATGAGCAGTTCTTC. Translated, it gives CASSLDGAGGRNEQFF.

The chain links TRBV29-1 to TRBJ2-5; TRBD1 agrees at 7 bases. Trimming at V came to 2 bases and at J to 2 bases, leaving 2 bases not matched to a gene. This CDR3 is built from 13 residues. Germline CDR1 SQVTM, CDR2 ANQGSEA. In DNA form, the CDR3 reads TGCAGCGTTGAAAGGGACAGACAAGAGACCCAGTACTTC. Residues: CSVERDRQETQYF. Full variable domain (missing parts from reference TRBV29-1 and TRBJ2-5): SAVISQKPSRDICQRGTSLTIQCQVDSQVTMMFWYRQQPGQSLTLIATANQGSEATYESGFVIDKFPISRPNLTFSTLTVSNMSPEDSSIYLCSVERDRQETQYFGPGTRLLVL.

The chain carries TRBV11-2 and TRBJ2-7, with TRBD2 as a possible D gene (6 bases). V lost 5 bases, J lost 4 bases, and 12 bases lay in between. This CDR3 is built from 13 residues. CDR1 SGHAT and CDR2 FQNNGV come from the germline V gene. This CDR3 is CASSRTTQYEQYF. CDR3 coding DNA: TGTGCCAGCAGCCGGACTACACAATACGAGCAGTACTTC.

The V and J genes are TRBV30 and TRBJ1-1; D possibly corresponds to TRBD1 (6 bases). The ends were cut back, 4 bases at V and 7 bases at J, with 16 bases in the middle. The length of the CDR3 is 13 residues. Germline V gene sequence: CDR1 GTSNPN, CDR2 SVGIG (reference sequence). CDR3 in DNA: TGTGCCTGGACCCAGGACAGAGAGATTGAAGCTTTCTTT. This encodes CAWTQDREIEAFF.

V gene TRBV7-6 combines with J gene TRBJ2-1, with 9 bases fitting TRBD2. There are 16 residues in the CDR3. J was trimmed by 1 base and V by 5 bases; bases with no gene match: 6. Germline V CDR1 and CDR2: SGHVS, FNYEAQ. Written as DNA, the CDR3 is TGTGCCAGCAGCCGCCTTAGCGGGAGTTCCTACAATGAGCAGTTCTTC. This encodes CASSRLSGSSYNEQFF.

This sequence joins TRBV5-4 and TRBJ1-2; 7 bases map to TRBD1. CDR3 length: 15 residues. Germline values: CDR1 SGHNT, CDR2 YYREEE (reference sequence). The junction had 10 bases not matched to a gene; V was cut back by 6 bases and J by 2 bases. The CDR3 DNA is TGTGCCAGCACTCCCACGACAGGGACCAACTATGGCTACACCTTC. Protein sequence: CASTPTTGTNYGYTF.

The chain is built from TRBV9 and TRBJ1-4, with no clear D. Trimming pared 2 bases from V and 8 bases from J, leaving 4 bases between. Germline loops: CDR1 SGDLS, CDR2 YYNGEE. The CDR3 covers 11 residues. CDR3 sequence: CASSVFEKLFF. The CDR3 coding sequence is TGTGCCAGCAGCGTTTTCGAAAAACTGTTTTTT.

This clone was observed at least ten times. This sequence joins TRBV7-8 and TRBJ2-6; 9 nucleotides line up with TRBD1. Germline-derived CDR1 and CDR2 are SGHVS and FQNEAQ. J was trimmed by 1 base and V by 1 base; bases with no gene match: 2. The CDR3 extends over 17 amino acids. In DNA form, the CDR3 reads TGTGCCAGCAGCTTAGGGGACAGGGCATCTGGGGCCAACGTCCTGACTTTC. Its protein product is CASSLGDRASGANVLTF.

This chain joins TRBV29-1 and TRBJ2-5, with 12 bases lining up with TRBD2. CDR1 and CDR2 (germline): SQVTM, ANQGSEA. Unmatched junction bases numbered 6, after V lost 5 bases and J lost 5 bases. The CDR3 is 14 residues long. The CDR3 sequence is CSVSLLAGGETQYF. The CDR3 nucleotides are TGCAGCGTTTCTCTACTAGCGGGAGGCGAGACCCAGTACTTC.

This clone came up a few times. The chain employs TRBV7-9 and TRBJ2-4, with 10 bases identical to TRBD2. CDR1 and CDR2 from the germline V gene are SEHNR and FQNEAQ (reference sequence). The J segment lost 9 bases and the V segment lost 4 bases, leaving 6 bases of the junction unmatched. This CDR3 spans 14 amino acids. CDR3 in amino acids: CASSSSGSSGIQYF. The CDR3 DNA reads TGTGCCAGCAGCTCTAGCGGGAGTAGTGGCATTCAGTACTTC.

This chain uses TRBV29-1 with TRBJ1-2; D perhaps matches TRBD1 (6 bases). With 5 bases removed from V and 6 bases from J, the gap between germline ends came to 13 bases. Germline CDR1 is SQVTM and CDR2 is ANQGSEA. The CDR3 runs 12 residues. CDR3 DNA: TGCAGCGTTTCGGGGGGGCAAAATGGCTACACCTTC. Its protein is CSVSGGQNGYTF.